A single sample gave rise to the 10 T cell receptor beta chains below, sequenced in a study of blood T cell repertoires in COVID-19. The assay was immunoSEQ multiplex PCR, and TCRdb's table has in-frame clones only and misses some. The sample consists of about 90,000 clones, about 90% of them appearing once. The source material was peripheral blood. Source of these receptors: a male donor with acute or convalescent COVID-19.

V usage is TRBV4-1 and J usage is TRBJ1-2; tentatively, D is TRBD1 (5 bases). Deletions cut 6 bases from V and 1 base from J, with 12 bases between. The CDR3 contains 14 residues. Germline V gives CDR1 MGHRA, CDR2 YSYEKL. CDR3 sequence (DNA): TGCGCCAGCAGGACAGAGAACCTTAACTATGGCTACACCTTC. This sequence encodes CASRTENLNYGYTF.

The J gene is TRBJ1-5, the V gene TRBV7-2; 7 positions agree with TRBD1. The germline V gene has CDR1 SGHTA and CDR2 FQGNSA. CDR3 size: 14 residues. V was clipped by 5 bases and J by 3 bases; unmatched bases: 4. CDR3 sequence: CASSRDRDNQPQHF. The CDR3 nucleotides read TGTGCCAGCAGCCGCGACAGGGACAATCAGCCCCAGCATTTT.

The rearrangement links TRBV3-1 (or the pseudogene TRBV3-2) to TRBJ1-5, with D perhaps TRBD1 (6 bases). The germline V gene encodes CDR1 LGHDT and CDR2 YNNKEL (reference sequence). The CDR3 totals 14 residues. Trimming took 5 bases from V and 2 from J, leaving 10 bases between them. The CDR3 bases are TGTGCCAGCAGCTTTTCAGGGGGCAATCAGCCCCAGCATTTT. This codes for CASSFSGGNQPQHF.

The genes are TRBV6-6 and TRBJ2-7; 8 bases fit TRBD1. The CDR3 loop spans 12 amino acids. CDR1 and CDR2 (germline): MNHNY, SVGAGI (reference sequence). Germline trimming cut 6 bases from V and 6 bases from J; bases unmatched to any gene: 4. CDR3 sequence (DNA): TGTGCCAGCAGGCCGACAGGGGCCGAGCAGTACTTC. Translating gives CASRPTGAEQYF.

This chain uses TRBV27 with TRBJ1-6, with D uncertain. Looked up from germline, CDR1 is MNHEY and CDR2 is SMNVEV (reference sequence). The CDR3 spans 12 residues. The V end lost 6 bases, the J end lost 12 bases, and 12 bases lay between the germline ends. The CDR3 sequence: CASRRGRQPLHF. The CDR3, as DNA: TGTGCCAGCAGAAGAGGGCGACAACCCCTCCACTTT.

The sample holds one count of this clone. This rearrangement joins TRBV29-1 to TRBJ2-1, with a possible D match to TRBD1 (5 bases). V lost 0 bases, J lost 13 bases, and 10 bases lay in between. The germline V gene has CDR1 SQVTM and CDR2 ANQGSEA. There are 11 residues in the CDR3. The CDR3 spells CSVEDPRDQFF. The CDR3 DNA reads TGCAGCGTTGAAGATCCCAGGGATCAGTTCTTC.

The CDR3 DNA sequence: TGCGCCAGCAGCTTGGGTCAGGGGGACAATCAGCCCCAGCATTTT. This translates into CASSLGQGDNQPQHF. The genes are TRBV5-1 and TRBJ1-5; 7 bases match TRBD1. The ends lost 0 bases at V and 3 bases at J; junction bases unmatched: 3. CDR1 is SGHRS, CDR2 YFSETQ, per germline. This CDR3 region has 15 residues.

The rearrangement joins TRBV5-4 to TRBJ2-1, with TRBD2 matching over 7 bases. This CDR3 is 15 amino acids long. Germline CDR1 SGHNT, CDR2 YYREEE (reference sequence). Trimming cost V 4 bases and J 7 bases; bases outside gene matches: 11. CDR3 sequence reads: CASSGGVGSGNEQFF. The CDR3 coding sequence is TGTGCCAGCAGCGGGGGGGTTGGGTCTGGGAATGAGCAGTTCTTC.

The CDR3 protein is CASSQRLITNEKLFF. The CDR3 DNA follows: TGTGCCAGCAGCCAACGACTTATAACTAATGAAAAACTGTTTTTT. V usage is TRBV3-1 (or the pseudogene TRBV3-2) and J usage is TRBJ1-4; D gene unclear. CDR3 length equals 15 residues. The germline gives CDR1 LGHDT, CDR2 YNNKEL (reference sequence). The ends were cut back, 2 bases at V and 1 base at J, with 8 bases in the middle.

CDR3 nucleotides: TGTGCCACCAAGGGGTTAGGGTTGCGGAATGAAAAACTGTTTTTT. Protein: CATKGLGLRNEKLFF. The chain combines TRBV6-5 with TRBJ1-4; tentative D call: TRBD1 (5 bases). V lost 10 bases and J 5 bases, leaving 20 bases between the germline ends. The CDR3 has 15 residues. CDR1 MNHEY and CDR2 SVGAGI come from the germline V gene.